Below, one TCR beta chain is given with its context. These data belong to a study of T cell changes during pregnancy in multiple sclerosis. The assay was immunoSEQ multiplex PCR, and TCRdb's table has in-frame clones only and misses some. Of approximately 43,000 clones listed, about 93% are singletons. The sample was CD8+ T cells from peripheral blood mononuclear cells, taken after pregnancy. This sequence originates from a female donor with multiple sclerosis, enrolled in a pregnancy study.

The CDR3 reads CASSAGWLSEAFF. Here the CDR3 DNA reads TGTGCCAGCAGCGCCGGGTGGTTGTCTGAAGCTTTCTTT. The chain links TRBV9 to TRBJ1-1; no clear D gene. V lost 3 bases to trimming and J lost 6 bases, with 12 bases between them. CDR1 SGDLS and CDR2 YYNGEE come from the germline V gene. The CDR3 totals 13 residues. Looking up the rest from reference TRBV9 and TRBJ1-1 gives the full variable domain: DSGVTQTPKHLITATGQRVTLRCSPRSGDLSVYWYQQSLDQGLQFLIQYYNGEERAKGNILERFSAQQFPDLHSELNLSSLELGDSALYFCASSAGWLSEAFFGQGTRLTVV.